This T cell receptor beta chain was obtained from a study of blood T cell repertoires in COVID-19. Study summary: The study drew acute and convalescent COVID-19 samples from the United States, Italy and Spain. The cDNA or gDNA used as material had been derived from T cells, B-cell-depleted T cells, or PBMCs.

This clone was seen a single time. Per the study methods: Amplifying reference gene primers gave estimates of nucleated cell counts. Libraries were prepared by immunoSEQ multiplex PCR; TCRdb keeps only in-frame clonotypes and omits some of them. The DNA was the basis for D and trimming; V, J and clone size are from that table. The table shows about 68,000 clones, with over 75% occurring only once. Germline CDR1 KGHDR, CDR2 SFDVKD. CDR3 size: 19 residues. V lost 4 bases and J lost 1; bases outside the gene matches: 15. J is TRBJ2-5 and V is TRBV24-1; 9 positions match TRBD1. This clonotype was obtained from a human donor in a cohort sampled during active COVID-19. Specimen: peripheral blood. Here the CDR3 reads CATSENNLPGTGSQETQYF. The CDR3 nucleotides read TGTGCCACCAGTGAAAACAATCTTCCAGGGACAGGGTCCCAAGAGACCCAGTACTTC.